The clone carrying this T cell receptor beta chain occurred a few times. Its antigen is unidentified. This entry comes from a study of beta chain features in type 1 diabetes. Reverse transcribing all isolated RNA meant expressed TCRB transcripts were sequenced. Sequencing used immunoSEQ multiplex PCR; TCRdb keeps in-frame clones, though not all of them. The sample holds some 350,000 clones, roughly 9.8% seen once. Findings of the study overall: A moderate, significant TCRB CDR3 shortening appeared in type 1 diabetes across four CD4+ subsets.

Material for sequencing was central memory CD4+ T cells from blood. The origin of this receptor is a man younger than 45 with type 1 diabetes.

CDR3 nucleotide sequence: TGTGCCAGCAGCCAAGCTCAAACCTACAATGAGCAGTTCTTC. It codes for CASSQAQTYNEQFF. This sequence joins TRBV9 and TRBJ2-1; D call uncertain. This CDR3 is 14 amino acids long. CDR1 is SGDLS, CDR2 YYNGEE, per germline. V was cut by 4 bases and J by 2 bases, with 10 bases left in between. The full variable domain, rest sourced from reference TRBV9 and TRBJ2-1, is DSGVTQTPKHLITATGQRVTLRCSPRSGDLSVYWYQQSLDQGLQFLIQYYNGEERAKGNILERFSAQQFPDLHSELNLSSLELGDSALYFCASSQAQTYNEQFFGPGTRLTVL.